This is a list of T cell receptor beta chains from one sample in a study of blood T cell repertoires in COVID-19. Using immunoSEQ multiplex PCR, the repertoire was profiled, and TCRdb retains in-frame clones only, with some absent. The repertoire consists of about 110,000 clones, with around 90% occurring once and the leading ten covering over 2%. The specimen was peripheral blood. These receptors all stem from a human donor in a cohort sampled during active COVID-19. CDR3s include the opening cysteine and the closing phenylalanine or tryptophan. The D gene is left open where the match is weak. Expanded clones get a size class; other rows say once, few or many, or leave the size out.

d_call clone_size j_call v_call cdr3_nt cdr3_aa
. . TRBJ1-1 TRBV30 TGTGCCTGGAGTGTAGTAGTGAACACTGAAGCTTTCTTT CAWSVVVNTEAFF
TRBD1 few TRBJ1-1 TRBV9 TGTGCCAGCAGCGCCGGGACAGCGAACACTGAAGCTTTCTTT CASSAGTANTEAFF
. . TRBJ2-3 TRBV18 TGTGCCAGCTCAGGAGGGGCCCAGCGGGCGAACCTCCCAGATACGCAGTATTTT CASSGGAQRANLPDTQYF
. few TRBJ2-2 TRBV7-3 TGTGCCAGCGGGTCGAGGGTTGGCGGGGAGCTGTTTTTT CASGSRVGGELFF
. . TRBJ2-1 TRBV6-5 TGTGCCAGCAGTCTAACGGGATTCGATGAGCAGTTCTTC CASSLTGFDEQFF
TRBD1 . TRBJ1-2 TRBV13 TGTGCCGGCAGCTACTCTCCGGGACAGGGCATTCGGGGCTACACCTTC CAGSYSPGQGIRGYTF
TRBD1 . TRBJ1-1 TRBV28 TGTGCCAGCCCTCCATCCCAGGGGGCTCGCACTGAAGCTTTCTTT CASPPSQGARTEAFF
TRBD2 . TRBJ2-5 TRBV6-2/TRBV6-3 TGTGCCAGCAGTTACTGGCTAGCGGGGGGGCCGGAGACCCAGTACTTC CASSYWLAGGPETQYF
. . TRBJ2-7 TRBV11-1 TGTGCCAGCAGCTTCCCGGGGAGCGCCTACGAGCAGTACTTC CASSFPGSAYEQYF
TRBD1 . TRBJ2-7 TRBV2 TGTGCCAGCAGGAGGGGACAGCGCTCCTACGAGCAGTACTTC CASRRGQRSYEQYF
TRBD2 . TRBJ2-1 TRBV11-2 TGTGCCAGCAGCTCCCGGACTAGAGCTAGCGGGGTCTACAATGAGCAGTTCTTC CASSSRTRASGVYNEQFF
. once TRBJ1-1 TRBV3-1/TRBV3-2 TGTGCCAGCAGCCAACCTCTTGGGGGGGTAGCTTTCTTT CASSQPLGGVAFF
TRBD1 . TRBJ1-2 TRBV10-3 TGTGCCATCAGTGATGAGACAGGGGGTAAGGACTATGGCTACACCTTC CAISDETGGKDYGYTF
. . TRBJ2-7 TRBV14 TGTGCCAGCAGCCCCCCCGGACTTGGTCGGTATGGGGAATTC CASSPPGLGRYGEF
. . TRBJ1-5 TRBV19 TGTGCCAGTAGTCAGGGCTTCAATCAGCCCCAGCATTTT CASSQGFNQPQHF
TRBD1 . TRBJ1-2 TRBV5-1 TGCGCCAGCAAGACAGGGGACTATGGCTACACCTTC CASKTGDYGYTF
. . TRBJ1-1 TRBV6-5 TGTGCCAGCACCGAATCAGGCACTGAAGCTTTCTTT CASTESGTEAFF
. . TRBJ2-1 TRBV15 TGTGCCACCACCCTAGAGCGGCTCTACAATGAGCAGTTCTTC CATTLERLYNEQFF
. . TRBJ2-3 TRBV12-3/TRBV12-4 TGTGCCAGCAGTCTTACAATGACAGATACGCAGTATTTT CASSLTMTDTQYF
TRBD1 . TRBJ2-7 TRBV7-9 TGTGCCAGCAGCGGCGCGGACAGGGGGACTTACGAGCAGTACTTC CASSGADRGTYEQYF
. . TRBJ1-6 TRBV7-9 TGTGCCAGCAGCTTAACCCGGGGGGGTCATAATTCACCCCTCCACTTT CASSLTRGGHNSPLHF
TRBD2 . TRBJ2-7 TRBV4-2 TGTGCCAGCAGCCACAGACTAGCGGGAGGGTACGAGCAGTACTTC CASSHRLAGGYEQYF
. once TRBJ2-3 TRBV5-1 TGCGCCAGCAGCTTGGACAGGCTCGGCACAGATACGCAGTATTTT CASSLDRLGTDTQYF